These 10 T cell receptor beta chains share one sample of origin, sequenced in a study of cytomegalovirus exposure and HLA in healthy donors. PCR involved 60 Vbeta and 13 Jbeta primers. The repertoire was sequenced with immunoSEQ multiplex PCR; TCRdb's copy has only in-frame clones and lacks some. The table shows 85,000 to 100,000 clones, with around three quarters occurring only once. Sequencing was done on a sample of PBMCs. Receptors were obtained from a male donor in good health and CMV-seropositive.

The chain employs TRBV12-5 and TRBJ1-4, with D tentatively TRBD1 (5 bases). The CDR3 loop spans 13 amino acids. From germline, CDR1 is LGHNT and CDR2 FRNRAP. Trimming shortened V by 6 bases and J by 7 bases, and 12 bases separated the two germline ends. The CDR3: CASGPGLTEKLFF. The DNA of the CDR3 is TGTGCTAGTGGCCCAGGGCTGACTGAAAAACTGTTTTTT.

About this clone: One end of the junction varies from germline; a read error may be responsible. This sample includes further DNA sequences coding for the same CDR3. The chain employs TRBV6-5 and TRBJ1-2; 8 nucleotides align to TRBD1. Germline CDR1 MNHEY, CDR2 SVGAGI. The CDR3 is made up of 15 amino acids. DNA of the CDR3: TGTGCCAGCAGCTACTCGGACAGGGCGGGCTATGGCTACACCTTC. Translating gives CASSYSDRAGYGYTF.

The genes are TRBV9 and TRBJ2-6, with a possible D match to TRBD2 (7 bases). Germline CDR1 is SGDLS and CDR2 is YYNGEE. The CDR3 length is 18 residues. The V end lost 4 bases, the J end lost 4 bases, and 21 bases lay between the germline ends. CDR3 DNA sequence: TGTGCCAGCAGCCAAGGGGGGGCGGTGCATAGGGGGGCCAACGTCCTGACTTTC. Amino acid sequence: CASSQGGAVHRGANVLTF.

V gene TRBV30 combines with J gene TRBJ2-3, with 11 bases lining up with TRBD1. The CDR3 runs 13 residues. With V trimmed by 2 bases and J by 7 bases, 2 bases remained unmatched. The germline V gene encodes CDR1 GTSNPN and CDR2 SVGIG (reference sequence). The CDR3 DNA sequence: TGTGCCTGGAGTAGGGACAGGGGGAATACGCAGTATTTT. Residues: CAWSRDRGNTQYF.

This clone has just one count. CDR3 DNA sequence: TGTGCCAGTAGTATCCCGACAGGGGCAGGGACTGAAGCTTTCTTT. Translation: CASSIPTGAGTEAFF. This rearrangement joins TRBV19 to TRBJ1-1; 8 bases agree with TRBD1. J lost 5 bases, V lost 3 bases, and 8 bases had no gene match. In germline, CDR1 is LNHDA, CDR2 SQIVND (reference sequence). CDR3 length equals 15 residues. Based on the CDR3 plus reference TRBV19 and TRBJ1-1, the full variable domain is DGGITQSPKYLFRKEGQNVTLSCEQNLNHDAMYWYRQDPGQGLRLIYYSQIVNDFQKGDIAEGYSVSREKKESFPLTVTSAQKNPTAFYLCASSIPTGAGTEAFFGQGTRLTVV.

The rearrangement uses TRBV5-1 and TRBJ1-4; TRBD1 matches 12 bases. The V and J ends lost 4 bases and 2 bases, in that order; junction bases with no gene match: 6. The CDR3 length is 17 residues. Germline V gives CDR1 SGHRS, CDR2 YFSETQ. The CDR3: CASSRGQGAGTNEKLFF. DNA of the CDR3: TGCGCCAGCAGCCGGGGACAGGGGGCAGGTACTAATGAAAAACTGTTTTTT.

This clone was seen once. The V gene is TRBV30, the J gene TRBJ2-7, with a possible D match to TRBD1 (6 bases). The CDR3 spans 12 residues. Between the trimmed V and J ends, which lost 3 bases and 3 bases, there was a span of 9 bases. Germline values: CDR1 GTSNPN, CDR2 SVGIG (reference sequence). The DNA of the CDR3 is TGTGCCTGGAGGGGACAATTCTACGAGCAGTACTTC. It specifies CAWRGQFYEQYF.

The chain links TRBV18 to TRBJ2-7; 7 bases are shared with TRBD1. With 2 bases clipped from V and 6 bases from J, the junction kept 7 bases outside the gene matches. This CDR3 has 14 residues. CDR1 and CDR2 from the germline V gene are KGHSH and LQKENI. The CDR3 loop reads CASSPIPTGTEQYF. CDR3 sequence (DNA): TGTGCCAGCTCACCAATCCCGACAGGGACCGAGCAGTACTTC.

The gene calls are TRBV6-1 and TRBJ1-2, with 7 positions matching TRBD1. The CDR3 is 14 amino acids. The trim removed 6 bases at V and 12 bases at J, leaving 16 bases unmatched. The germline V gene encodes CDR1 MNHNS and CDR2 SASEGT. In nucleotides, the CDR3 is TGTGCCAGCAGAGCTGTCGACAGGGCCTTGGGAGACACCTTC. It encodes CASRAVDRALGDTF.

This clone was seen once. The DNA for the CDR3 is TGTGCCATCACCGAGAACCCCAGGGCATATAGCAATCAGCCCCAGCATTTT. Its protein is CAITENPRAYSNQPQHF. The gene calls are TRBV10-3 and TRBJ1-5, with D perhaps TRBD1 (5 bases). This CDR3 comprises 17 residues. The germline gives CDR1 ENHRY, CDR2 SYGVKD. The V gene lost 7 bases and the J gene lost 0 bases, with 19 bases spanning the gap.